This record concerns one T cell receptor beta chain sequence. What it binds is not known. Genomic DNA belonging to each subset was distributed in equal measure over several immunoSEQ plates. Produced via immunoSEQ multiplex PCR; TCRdb's table is partial and in-frame only. The sample has around 550,000 clones; about 96% are singletons. Healthy HIV-negative adults without recent acute infections or vaccinations served as donors. The data were taken from a study of shared clonotypes between healthy human individuals. V was trimmed by 1 base and J by 3 bases, leaving 22 bases between them. This CDR3 comprises 19 residues. Germline V gene sequence: CDR1 SEHNR, CDR2 FQNEAQ (reference sequence). Study-wide results and limits: Roughly 5% of naive CD4 clonotypes were shared across a few donors.

Sequenced material: naive CD4+ T cells sorted from blood. Subset: CD45RA+ positively selected. This sequence was found in a woman in her 30s in good health. The chain joins TRBV7-9 to TRBJ2-1; weak D call: TRBD2 (5 bases). CDR3 sequence reads: CASSLVASQLTVGYNEQFF. The CDR3 DNA reads TGTGCCAGCAGCTTAGTAGCGTCGCAATTGACCGTCGGCTACAATGAGCAGTTCTTC.